The next 16 T cell receptor beta chains were all read from a single sample in a study of Tregs in tolerant kidney transplant recipients. Measured with immunoSEQ multiplex PCR; TCRdb has only the in-frame clones, and not every one. In the table there are approximately 260,000 clones, about 80% of which are singletons. The source material was CD4+ T cells from blood. These receptors originate from a human donor in good health.

V usage is TRBV4-1 and J usage is TRBJ2-2; tentatively, D is TRBD2 (5 bases). Germline V gene sequence: CDR1 MGHRA, CDR2 YSYEKL. V lost 3 bases, J lost 4 bases, and 9 bases lay in between. This CDR3 has 14 amino acids. In DNA, the CDR3 is TGCGCCAGCAGCCACCCACGGGGCACCGGGGAGCTGTTTTTT. Translated: CASSHPRGTGELFF.

The chain carries TRBV5-1 and TRBJ2-5, with no clear D. Trimming pared 4 bases from V and 3 bases from J, leaving 10 bases between. Germline V CDR1 and CDR2: SGHRS, YFSETQ. The CDR3 sequence is 13 residues long. This CDR3 reads CASSTDGKETQYF. In nucleotides, the CDR3 is TGCGCCAGCAGCACGGACGGTAAAGAGACCCAGTACTTC. The complete variable domain, with remaining parts taken from reference TRBV5-1 and TRBJ2-5, reads KAGVTQTPRYLIKTRGQQVTLSCSPISGHRSVSWYQQTPGQGLQFLFEYFSETQRNKGNFPGRFSGRQFSNSRSEMNVSTLELGDSALYLCASSTDGKETQYFGPGTRLLVL.

The genes are TRBV7-6 and TRBJ2-2; D is unclear. The CDR3 is 14 amino acids. From germline, CDR1 is SGHVS and CDR2 FNYEAQ. V was trimmed by 3 bases and J by 2 bases, leaving 7 bases between them. The chain's CDR3 is CASSFSPNTGELFF. CDR3 coding DNA: TGTGCCAGCAGCTTTTCCCCCAACACCGGGGAGCTGTTTTTT.

The gene calls are TRBV25-1 and TRBJ1-2; D gene unclear. V lost 6 bases to trimming and J lost 6 bases, with 14 bases between them. CDR3 length: 13 amino acids. CDR1 is MGHDK and CDR2 is SYGVNS in the germline V gene. Here the CDR3 DNA reads TGTGCCAGCAGGAGTCGGGGAACGGATGGCTACACCTTC. Protein: CASRSRGTDGYTF.

This chain joins TRBV2 and TRBJ2-1, with 11 bases aligning to TRBD2. V was clipped by 2 bases and J by 3 bases; unmatched bases: 3. Germline CDR1 SNHLY, CDR2 FYNNEI. CDR3 size: 16 residues. In DNA, the CDR3 is TGTGCCAGCAGTGAATTGGGACTAGCGGTCTACAATGAGCAGTTCTTC. Amino acids: CASSELGLAVYNEQFF. The full variable domain, rest sourced from reference TRBV2 and TRBJ2-1, is EPEVTQTPSHQVTQMGQEVILRCVPISNHLYFYWYRQILGQKVEFLVSFYNNEISEKSEIFDDQFSVERPDGSNFTLKIRSTKLEDSAMYFCASSELGLAVYNEQFFGPGTRLTVL.

The CDR3 DNA reads TGTGCCAGCAGCATTAGACGGGGATCGTACCAAGAGACCCAGTACTTC. This translates into CASSIRRGSYQETQYF. J is TRBJ2-5 and V is TRBV5-6; possibly TRBD2 for D (5 bases). The germline CDR1 and CDR2 sequences are SGHDT and YYEEEE. Trimming stripped 4 bases from V and 0 bases from J, with 16 bases between. The CDR3 runs 16 residues.

The J gene is TRBJ1-3, the V gene TRBV19; maybe TRBD1 (6 bases). Trimming left V 6 bases short and J 0 bases short, with 18 bases between. The germline CDR1 and CDR2 sequences are LNHDA and SQIVND (reference sequence). The CDR3 spans 17 residues. CDR3 sequence: CASRGASLRTSGNTIYF. The CDR3 coding sequence is TGTGCCAGTAGGGGGGCAAGCCTCCGAACCTCTGGAAACACCATATATTTT.

The chain's CDR3 is CASREGLAYEQYF. DNA of the CDR3: TGTGCCAGCAGGGAGGGTTTGGCCTACGAGCAGTACTTC. This chain links TRBV6-5 with TRBJ2-7; tentatively, D is TRBD2 (6 bases). Trimming removed 6 bases at V and 2 bases at J, with 11 bases between. The CDR3 is made up of 13 amino acids. The germline gives CDR1 MNHEY, CDR2 SVGAGI.

This sequence joins TRBV18 and TRBJ1-3; D uncertain. The CDR3 has 15 amino acids. The germline gives CDR1 KGHSH, CDR2 LQKENI. V gave up 3 bases and J gave up 0 bases, with 9 bases separating them. In nucleotides, the CDR3 is TGTGCCAGCTCACCTGACGTTGCCTCTGGAAACACCATATATTTT. Residues: CASSPDVASGNTIYF.

This rearrangement joins TRBV29-1 to TRBJ2-1, with a tentative D call TRBD1 (5 bases). In germline, CDR1 is SQVTM, CDR2 ANQGSEA. The CDR3 is 16 residues long. With 6 bases removed from V and 7 bases from J, the gap between germline ends came to 25 bases. The CDR3 sequence is CSVPRFGGALRNEQFF. DNA of the CDR3: TGCAGCGTCCCCCGATTTGGTGGGGCCCTCCGGAATGAGCAGTTCTTC.

This chain links TRBV6-6 with TRBJ2-2, with a weak D call TRBD2 (5 bases). Trimming removed 2 bases from V and 8 bases from J, with 9 bases in between. CDR1 MNHNY and CDR2 SVGAGI come from the germline V gene (reference sequence). The CDR3 runs to 13 residues. The CDR3 sequence: CASSYDTGGELFF. CDR3 DNA: TGTGCCAGCAGTTACGATACGGGGGGGGAGCTGTTTTTT.

The chain combines TRBV7-2 with TRBJ2-1, with TRBD2 identical over 8 bases. There are 17 residues in the CDR3. Trimming took 1 base from V and 4 from J; bases not matched to a gene: 9. Germline CDR1 and CDR2: SGHTA and FQGNSA. CDR3 residues: CASSLVRLAGGYNEQFF. CDR3 sequence (DNA): TGTGCCAGCAGCTTAGTCCGGCTAGCGGGTGGATACAATGAGCAGTTCTTC.

The chain recombines TRBV6-5 with TRBJ1-1; unclear D gene. The ends were cut back, 6 bases at V and 5 bases at J, with 16 bases in the middle. Germline CDR1 reads MNHEY; CDR2 reads SVGAGI. CDR3 length equals 14 residues. The chain's CDR3 is CASRNHRGGTEAFF. Written as DNA, the CDR3 is TGTGCCAGCAGAAACCACCGAGGAGGAACTGAAGCTTTCTTT.

This CDR3 is CASSIPGDSPLHF. For the CDR3, the DNA is TGTGCCAGCTCAATTCCAGGGGATTCACCCCTCCACTTT. J is TRBJ1-6 and V is TRBV18; D is possibly TRBD1 (6 bases). CDR1 and CDR2 (germline): KGHSH, LQKENI. This CDR3 spans 13 amino acids. V lost 5 bases and J 8 bases, leaving 10 bases between the germline ends.

The V gene is TRBV15, the J gene TRBJ1-4, with D perhaps matching TRBD1 (6 bases). The V end was cut by 5 bases, the J end by 4 bases, with 20 bases between. Germline V CDR1 and CDR2: LNHNV, YYDKDF (reference sequence). This CDR3 has 17 amino acids. The CDR3 DNA reads as TGTGCCACCAGCCCGAAGCCCCCACAGGGAATTAATGAAAAACTGTTTTTT. Its protein is CATSPKPPQGINEKLFF.

The gene calls are TRBV19 and TRBJ2-5; 11 nucleotides match TRBD2. Per the germline V gene, CDR1 is LNHDA and CDR2 is SQIVND (reference sequence). This CDR3 region has 15 residues. Trimming removed 4 bases from V and 4 bases from J; junction bases left unmatched: 5. The CDR3 is CASSNSGGARETQYF. The CDR3 DNA reads TGTGCCAGTAGTAATAGCGGGGGGGCGAGAGAGACCCAGTACTTC.